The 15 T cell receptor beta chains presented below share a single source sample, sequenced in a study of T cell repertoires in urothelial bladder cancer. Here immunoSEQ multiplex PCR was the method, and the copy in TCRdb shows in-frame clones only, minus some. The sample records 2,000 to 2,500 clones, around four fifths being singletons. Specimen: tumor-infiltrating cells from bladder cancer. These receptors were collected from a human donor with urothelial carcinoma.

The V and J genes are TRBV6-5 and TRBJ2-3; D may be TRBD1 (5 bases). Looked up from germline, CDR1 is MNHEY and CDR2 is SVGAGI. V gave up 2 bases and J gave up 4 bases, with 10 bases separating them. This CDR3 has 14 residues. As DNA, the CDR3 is TGTGCCAGCAGTTACACGGACACATCAGATACGCAGTATTTT. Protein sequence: CASSYTDTSDTQYF.

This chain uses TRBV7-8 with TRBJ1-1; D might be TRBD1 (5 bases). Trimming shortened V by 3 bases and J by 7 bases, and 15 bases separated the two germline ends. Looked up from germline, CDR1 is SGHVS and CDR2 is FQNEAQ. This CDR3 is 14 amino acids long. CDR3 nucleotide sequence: TGTGCCAGCAGCTTTCTGGGGGGGGTAAATGAAGCTTTCTTT. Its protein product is CASSFLGGVNEAFF.

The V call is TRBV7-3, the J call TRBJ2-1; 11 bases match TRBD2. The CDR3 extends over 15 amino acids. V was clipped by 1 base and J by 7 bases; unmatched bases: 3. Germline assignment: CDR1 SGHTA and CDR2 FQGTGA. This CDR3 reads CASSLILAGVNEQFF. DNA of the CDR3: TGTGCCAGCAGCTTAATACTAGCGGGGGTTAATGAGCAGTTCTTC. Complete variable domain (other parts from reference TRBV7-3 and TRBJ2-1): GAGVSQTPSNKVTEKGKYVELRCDPISGHTALYWYRQSLGQGPEFLIYFQGTGAADDSGLPNDRFFAVRPEGSVSTLKIQRTERGDSAVYLCASSLILAGVNEQFFGPGTRLTVL.

As DNA, the CDR3 is TGTGCCAGCAGCGTCGAGCTAGCGGGGGGAACGGAGACCCAGTACTTC. Residues: CASSVELAGGTETQYF. The genes are TRBV9 and TRBJ2-5, with TRBD2 identical over 11 bases. Germline CDR1 SGDLS, CDR2 YYNGEE. J lost 5 bases, V lost 2 bases, and 8 bases had no gene match. This CDR3 is 16 amino acids long.

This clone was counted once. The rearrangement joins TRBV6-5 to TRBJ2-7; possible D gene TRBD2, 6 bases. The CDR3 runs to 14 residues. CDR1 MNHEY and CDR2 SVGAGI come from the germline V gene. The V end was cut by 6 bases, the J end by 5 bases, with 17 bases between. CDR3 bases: TGTGCCAGCAGGGGGAGGCTAGCCGGTCACGAGCAGTACTTC. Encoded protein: CASRGRLAGHEQYF.

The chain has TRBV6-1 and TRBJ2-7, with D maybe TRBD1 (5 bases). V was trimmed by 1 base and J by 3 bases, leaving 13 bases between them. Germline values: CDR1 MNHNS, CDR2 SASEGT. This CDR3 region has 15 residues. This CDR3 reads CASSEGTLRYYEQYF. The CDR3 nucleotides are TGTGCCAGCAGTGAAGGGACACTTAGATACTACGAGCAGTACTTC.

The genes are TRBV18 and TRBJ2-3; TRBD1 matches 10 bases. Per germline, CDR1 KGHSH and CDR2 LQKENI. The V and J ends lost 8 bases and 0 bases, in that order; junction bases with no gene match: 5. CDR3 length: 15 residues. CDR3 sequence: CASVRQGASTDTQYF. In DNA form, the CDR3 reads TGTGCCAGCGTCCGACAGGGGGCTAGCACAGATACGCAGTATTTT.

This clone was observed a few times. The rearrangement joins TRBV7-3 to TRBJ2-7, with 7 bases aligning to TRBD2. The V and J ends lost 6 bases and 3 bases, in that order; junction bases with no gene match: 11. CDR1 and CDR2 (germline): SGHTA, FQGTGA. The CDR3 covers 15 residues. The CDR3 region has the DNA TGTGCCAGCAGTCAAACGGGGGGTCACATCTACGAGCAGTACTTC. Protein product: CASSQTGGHIYEQYF.

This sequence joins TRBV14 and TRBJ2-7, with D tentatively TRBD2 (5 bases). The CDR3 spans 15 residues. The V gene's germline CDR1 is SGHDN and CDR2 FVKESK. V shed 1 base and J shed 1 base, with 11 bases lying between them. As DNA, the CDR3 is TGTGCCAGCAGCCAAGGTGGCGGGCATTCCTACGAGCAGTACTTC. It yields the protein CASSQGGGHSYEQYF.

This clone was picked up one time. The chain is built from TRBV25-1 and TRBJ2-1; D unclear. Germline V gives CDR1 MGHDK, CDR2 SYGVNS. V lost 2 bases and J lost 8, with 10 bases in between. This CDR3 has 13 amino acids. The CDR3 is CASSERGRDEQFF. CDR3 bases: TGTGCCAGCAGTGAACGAGGCCGGGATGAGCAGTTCTTC. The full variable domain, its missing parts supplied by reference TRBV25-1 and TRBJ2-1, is EADIYQTPRYLVIGTGKKITLECSQTMGHDKMYWYQQDPGMELHLIHYSYGVNSTEKGDLSSESTVSRIRTEHFPLTLESARPSHTSQYLCASSERGRDEQFFGPGTRLTVL.

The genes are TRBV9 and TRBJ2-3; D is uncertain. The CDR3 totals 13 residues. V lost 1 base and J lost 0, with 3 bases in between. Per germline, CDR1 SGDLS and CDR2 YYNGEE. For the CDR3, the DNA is TGTGCCAGCAGCGTACTAAGCACAGATACGCAGTATTTT. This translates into CASSVLSTDTQYF.

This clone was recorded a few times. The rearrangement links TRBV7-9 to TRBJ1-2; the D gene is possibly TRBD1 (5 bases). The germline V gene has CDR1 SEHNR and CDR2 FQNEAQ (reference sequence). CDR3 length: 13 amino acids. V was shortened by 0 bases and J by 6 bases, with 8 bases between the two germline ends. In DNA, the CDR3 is TGTGCCAGCAGCTTAGCAGGGGCAGATGGCTACACCTTC. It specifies CASSLAGADGYTF.

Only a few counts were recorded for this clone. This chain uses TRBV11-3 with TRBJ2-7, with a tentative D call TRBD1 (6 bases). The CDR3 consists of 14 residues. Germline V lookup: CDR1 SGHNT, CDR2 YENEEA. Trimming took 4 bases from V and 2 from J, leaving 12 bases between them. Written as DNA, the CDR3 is TGTGCCAGCAGCTCGTACAGGGCCCCCTACGAGCAGTACTTC. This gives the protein CASSSYRAPYEQYF.

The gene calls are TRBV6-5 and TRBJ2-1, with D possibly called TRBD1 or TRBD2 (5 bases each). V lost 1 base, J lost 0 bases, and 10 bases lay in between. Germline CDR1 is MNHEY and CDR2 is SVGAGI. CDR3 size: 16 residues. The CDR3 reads CASSYLGRSSYNEQFF. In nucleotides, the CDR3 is TGTGCCAGCAGTTACTTGGGACGGAGCTCCTACAATGAGCAGTTCTTC.

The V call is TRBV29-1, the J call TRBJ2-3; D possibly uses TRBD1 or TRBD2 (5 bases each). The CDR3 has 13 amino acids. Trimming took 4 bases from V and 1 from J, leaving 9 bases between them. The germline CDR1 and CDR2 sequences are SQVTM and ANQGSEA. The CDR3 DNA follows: TGCAGCGTTGCCCAGGGAGGCACAGATACGCAGTATTTT. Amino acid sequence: CSVAQGGTDTQYF.